This T cell receptor beta chain was documented in a study of shared clonotypes between healthy human individuals. Study-wide results and caveats: Genetic and exposure-history diversity was limited by the few donors. Sampling covered blood only; tissue repertoires likely differ. Estimated richness values were generally larger in naive subsets than in memory subsets.

Profiled with immunoSEQ multiplex PCR; TCRdb holds only in-frame clones, not every one. This table has roughly 1,500,000 clones, 95% to 99% appearing once. The V gene's germline CDR1 is SNHLY and CDR2 FYNNEI. Trimming removed 2 bases from V and 6 bases from J, with 8 bases in between. This CDR3 comprises 13 residues. Naive CD45RA+ and memory CD45RA-negative subsets were split from CD4+ cells. On this clone: Its target is not known.

The specimen sequenced was naive CD4+ T cells sorted from blood. Subset described: CD45RA+ positively selected. This receptor was identified in a man aged 25-40 years in good health. The V gene is TRBV2, the J gene TRBJ2-1, with no clear D. The DNA of the CDR3 is TGTGCCAGCAGTGAACGTCTATCCAATGAGCAGTTCTTC. It specifies CASSERLSNEQFF.